These T cell receptor beta chains were read from a single sample in a study of somatic mutations in cytotoxic T cells in rheumatoid arthritis. Here immunoSEQ multiplex PCR was the method, and the copy in TCRdb shows in-frame clones only, minus some. Of 19,000 or so clones listed, approximately 83% are singletons. The sample taken for sequencing was CD8+ T cells sorted from blood. These receptors all stem from a man aged 18 to 35 with rheumatoid arthritis. Each CDR3 is given with its conserved first and last residue. A D gene is named only where the DNA matches it firmly. Clone size, where shown, is once, few, many, or a class for clones that have expanded.

J gene | D gene | clone size | V gene | CDR3 protein | CDR3 DNA
TRBJ1-6 | TRBD1 | once | TRBV7-2 | CASTGTGNSPLHF | TGTGCCAGCACCGGGACAGGGAATTCACCCCTCCACTTT
TRBJ2-1 | . | . | TRBV6-5 | CASQAASYNEQFF | TGTGCCAGCCAAGCGGCTTCCTACAATGAGCAGTTCTTC
TRBJ1-1 | . | . | TRBV10-2 | CASSDKGARGAFF | TGCGCCAGCAGTGATAAAGGGGCACGGGGCGCTTTCTTT
TRBJ1-1 | . | . | TRBV28 | CASSLSVGTEAFF | TGTGCCAGCAGTTTAAGTGTAGGCACTGAAGCTTTCTTT
TRBJ2-3 | . | . | TRBV29-1 | CSVEPGDSNTDTQYF | TGCAGCGTTGAACCCGGGGACTCCAACACAGATACGCAGTATTTT
TRBJ2-7 | . | . | TRBV6-1 | CASSDSSYEQYF | TGTGCCAGCAGTGACAGTTCCTACGAGCAGTACTTC
TRBJ2-7 | TRBD1 | . | TRBV6-5 | CASGTTGDEQYF | TGTGCCAGCGGGACGACAGGGGACGAGCAGTACTTC
TRBJ1-6 | . | . | TRBV19 | CASSTQGPLTSPLHF | TGTGCCAGTAGTACCCAGGGACCTTTAACTTCACCCCTCCACTTT
TRBJ2-3 | . | . | TRBV28 | CASSPRDTDTQYF | TGTGCCAGCAGCCCCCGGGACACAGATACGCAGTATTTT
TRBJ1-1 | TRBD1 | . | TRBV5-4 | CASSRGQGWTEAFF | TGTGCCAGCAGTCGGGGACAGGGGTGGACTGAAGCTTTCTTT
TRBJ2-7 | . | . | TRBV27 | CASSKEGPPYEQYF | TGTGCCAGCAGCAAAGAGGGACCGCCCTACGAGCAGTACTTC
TRBJ1-2 | TRBD1 | . | TRBV9 | CASSVYSAGGYGYTF | TGTGCCAGCAGCGTCTACTCGGCAGGGGGTTACGGCTACACCTTC
TRBJ2-7 | . | . | TRBV6-5 | CASSQAYLEQYF | TGTGCCAGCAGTCAAGCCTACTTGGAGCAGTACTTC
TRBJ2-7 | . | . | TRBV7-8 | CASSSTVSNHYEQYF | TGTGCCAGCAGTTCAACCGTCAGCAACCACTACGAGCAGTACTTC
TRBJ2-6 | . | . | TRBV4-3 | CASSQEIAQGANVLTF | TGCGCCAGCAGCCAAGAGATTGCACAGGGGGCCAACGTCCTGACTTTC
TRBJ2-5 | . | . | TRBV5-5 | CASSSEGETQYF | TGTGCCAGCAGCTCGGAGGGAGAGACCCAGTACTTC
TRBJ2-1 | . | . | TRBV14 | CASSPFAGSSYNEQFF | TGTGCCAGCAGCCCCTTTGCGGGGAGCTCCTACAATGAGCAGTTCTTC
TRBJ2-1 | . | . | TRBV4-3 | CASSQVWGAGYNEQFF | TGCGCCAGCAGCCAAGTCTGGGGGGCGGGATACAATGAGCAGTTCTTC
TRBJ2-1 | TRBD2 | few | TRBV7-9 | CASSFLAGGPDEQFF | TGTGCCAGCAGCTTTCTAGCGGGGGGGCCAGATGAGCAGTTCTTC
TRBJ2-6 | . | . | TRBV19 | CASSPTAGANVLTF | TGTGCCAGTAGTCCTACGGCTGGGGCCAACGTCCTGACTTTC
TRBJ2-7 | . | . | TRBV27 | CASRPTGSYEQYF | TGTGCCAGCAGGCCTACAGGGTCCTACGAGCAGTACTTC
TRBJ1-5 | . | . | TRBV27 | CASSLSTRGQPQHF | TGTGCCAGCAGTTTAAGTACTAGGGGCCAGCCCCAGCATTTT
TRBJ1-4 | . | once | TRBV28 | CASSPRTLTTGKLFF | TGTGCCAGCAGTCCCCGCACACTGACTACTGGAAAACTGTTTTTT
TRBJ1-5 | . | . | TRBV10-2 | CASSGRWQSIGQPQHF | TGCGCCAGCAGTGGGAGGTGGCAGTCCATCGGTCAGCCCCAGCATTTT
TRBJ2-7 | TRBD2 | few | TRBV4-1 | CASSQGHERGDPGREQYF | TGCGCCAGCAGCCAAGGGCACGAGCGGGGGGACCCAGGTCGCGAGCAGTACTTC
TRBJ2-7 | . | . | TRBV9 | CASSPVDHTFYEQYF | TGTGCCAGCAGCCCCGTGGATCACACTTTCTACGAGCAGTACTTC
TRBJ2-5 | . | . | TRBV28 | CASSSSAAQTGETQYF | TGTGCCAGCAGTTCGAGTGCCGCTCAAACGGGGGAGACCCAGTACTTC
TRBJ1-1 | TRBD1 | . | TRBV11-2 | CASSFNAQTGGEAFF | TGTGCCAGCAGCTTCAACGCTCAAACAGGGGGAGAAGCTTTCTTT
TRBJ1-1 | TRBD1 | once | TRBV7-6 | CASSAPDRENTEAFF | TGTGCCAGCAGCGCCCCCGACAGGGAGAACACTGAAGCTTTCTTT
TRBJ1-5 | . | . | TRBV27 | CASSFRGTGPQHF | TGTGCCAGCAGTTTCCGAGGGACGGGGCCCCAGCATTTT
TRBJ1-4 | . | . | TRBV28 | CASSLVGRAGTTNEKLFF | TGTGCCAGCAGTTTAGTTGGCAGGGCGGGAACAACTAATGAAAAACTGTTTTTT
TRBJ1-4 | . | once | TRBV2 | CASSEERLEEKLFF | TGTGCCAGCAGTGAGGAGCGCCTGGAGGAAAAACTGTTTTTT
TRBJ2-3 | . | . | TRBV10-3 | CAISESEEADTQYF | TGTGCCATCAGTGAGTCTGAGGAGGCAGATACGCAGTATTTT
TRBJ1-5 | . | . | TRBV5-6 | CASSLWGWRENQPQHF | TGTGCCAGCAGCTTGTGGGGTTGGAGGGAAAATCAGCCCCAGCATTTT
TRBJ2-6 | TRBD1 | . | TRBV30 | CAWSGDRANSGANVLTF | TGTGCCTGGAGTGGGGACAGGGCGAACTCTGGGGCCAACGTCCTGACTTTC
TRBJ2-5 | TRBD1 | . | TRBV5-8 | CASSFGLLGGETQYF | TGTGCCAGCAGCTTTGGACTGCTAGGGGGCGAGACCCAGTACTTC
TRBJ1-2 | . | . | TRBV7-6 | CASSLAGYGYTF | TGTGCCAGCAGCTTAGCTGGCTATGGCTACACCTTC
TRBJ1-2 | TRBD1 | . | TRBV2 | CASSELGQENGYTF | TGTGCCAGCAGTGAGCTAGGACAGGAAAATGGCTACACCTTC
TRBJ2-7 | . | . | TRBV28 | CAAGTDTYEQYF | TGTGCCGCGGGGACGGATACTTACGAGCAGTACTTC
TRBJ2-1 | TRBD2 | . | TRBV5-4 | CASSRLAGGTNEQFF | TGTGCCAGCAGCCGCCTAGCGGGGGGCACCAATGAGCAGTTCTTC
TRBJ2-3 | TRBD2 | . | TRBV6-7 | CASMIPPAGGTDTQYF | TGTGCCAGCATGATCCCCCCAGCGGGGGGCACAGATACGCAGTATTTT
TRBJ2-3 | . | . | TRBV9 | CASSAARVYSTDTQYF | TGTGCCAGCAGCGCTGCCCGTGTATATAGCACAGATACGCAGTATTTT
TRBJ2-7 | . | . | TRBV4-1 | CASSPTWGIGSYEQYF | TGCGCCAGCAGCCCCACTTGGGGTATCGGCTCCTACGAGCAGTACTTC
TRBJ1-2 | TRBD1 | . | TRBV11-2 | CASSLERGRRGYTF | TGTGCCAGCAGCTTAGAAAGGGGGCGGCGAGGCTACACCTTC
TRBJ1-2 | . | . | TRBV9 | CASPLRGGYTF | TGTGCCAGCCCTCTTCGAGGAGGCTACACCTTC
TRBJ1-3 | . | . | TRBV28 | CASSSYSNTIYF | TGTGCCAGCAGTTCCTACAGTAACACCATATATTTT
TRBJ1-2 | . | . | TRBV6-1 | CASSDSPEGRYGYTF | TGTGCCAGCAGTGATTCCCCGGAGGGACGCTATGGCTACACCTTC
TRBJ1-1 | . | . | TRBV7-9 | CASSLVGGDTEAFF | TGTGCCAGCAGCTTAGTTGGGGGGGATACTGAAGCTTTCTTT
TRBJ1-2 | . | . | TRBV7-9 | CASSQDREWRFYGYTF | TGTGCCAGCAGCCAGGACAGAGAATGGCGGTTCTATGGCTACACCTTC
TRBJ1-6 | . | few | TRBV4-2 | CASSQERFRSSPLHF | TGTGCCAGCAGCCAGGAAAGATTTAGGAGTTCACCCCTCCACTTT
TRBJ2-1 | TRBD2 | . | TRBV5-1 | CASSPGGTGVNEQFF | TGCGCCAGCAGCCCGGGGGGGACGGGAGTGAATGAGCAGTTCTTC
TRBJ2-7 | . | few | TRBV27 | CASSPATGYEQYF | TGTGCCAGCAGCCCCGCGACAGGCTACGAGCAGTACTTC
TRBJ2-5 | TRBD2 | once | TRBV2 | CASSEAVTSGVEETQYF | TGTGCCAGCAGTGAAGCCGTGACTAGCGGGGTTGAAGAGACCCAGTACTTC
TRBJ2-5 | . | few | TRBV4-1 | CASSQGYRFQETQYF | TGCGCCAGCAGCCAAGGGTACAGATTCCAAGAGACCCAGTACTTC
TRBJ2-7 | . | . | TRBV14 | CASSQAEVKGSSYEQYF | TGTGCCAGCAGCCAAGCGGAGGTGAAAGGGTCGTCCTACGAGCAGTACTTC